This is a list of T cell receptor beta chains from one sample in a study of Graves' ophthalmopathy and Graves' hyperthyroidism. From the multiplex PCR reads, TCRdb called clonotypes with MiXCR, one entry per CDR3 protein. The sample shows over 200,000 distinct CDR3 sequences, 29% of them seen only once. Input material: peripheral blood. Every receptor here comes from a middle-aged man with Graves' ophthalmopathy. CDR3s include the opening cysteine and the closing phenylalanine or tryptophan. D genes are given only for firm matches. Clone size, where shown, is once, few, many, or a class for clones that have expanded.

CDR3aa	CDR3nt	abundance	len	v_gene	d_gene	j_gene
CASSLGLLYEQYF	TGTGCCAGCAGTCTCGGACTACTCTACGAGCAGTACTTC	many	13	TRBV27	-	TRBJ2-7
CASSEAASNYGYTF	TGTGCCAGCAGTGAAGCGGCATCTAACTATGGCTACACCTTC	-	14	TRBV6-1	-	TRBJ1-2
CASRAGWNTGELFF	TGTGCCAGTAGGGCGGGATGGAACACCGGGGAGCTGTTTTTT	many	14	TRBV19	-	TRBJ2-2
CASSIRWVFHNQGQPQHF	TGTGCCAGTAGTATCCGGTGGGTCTTTCATAACCAGGGTCAGCCCCAGCATTTT	-	18	TRBV19	-	TRBJ1-5
CASSLHAPGSGKTETQYF	TGTGCCAGCAGCTTACACGCGCCGGGATCAGGGAAGACGGAGACCCAGTACTTC	many	18	TRBV11-1	-	TRBJ2-5
CASSQRLHHLHF	TGTGCCAGCAGCCAAAGGTTGCACCACCTCCACTTT	-	12	TRBV12-3/TRBV12-4	-	TRBJ1-6
CASSLSPGQAASYGYTF	TGTGCCAGCAGTTTATCGCCCGGACAGGCCGCTAGTTATGGCTACACCTTC	-	17	TRBV27	TRBD1	TRBJ1-2
CASSFLSGANVLTF	TGTGCCAGCAGTTTCCTTTCTGGGGCCAACGTCCTGACTTTC	many	14	TRBV27	-	TRBJ2-6
CASTRSGQYEQYF	TGTGCCAGCACCCGTTCGGGACAGTACGAGCAGTACTTC	-	13	TRBV2	TRBD1	TRBJ2-7
CASSTAEMGYTRELFF	TGTGCCAGCAGCACGGCCGAAATGGGCTACACCAGGGAGCTGTTTTTT	many	16	TRBV5-6	-	TRBJ2-2
CASSFDRTEAFF	TGTGCCAGCAGTTTCGACAGGACCGAAGCTTTCTTT	once	12	TRBV7-9	-	TRBJ1-1
CASSDQGNQPQHF	TGTGCCAGCAGCGATCAGGGGAATCAGCCCCAGCATTTT	many	13	TRBV2	-	TRBJ1-5
CASSPPGGTGKSYEQYF	TGTGCCAGCAGTCCCCCGGGTGGGACAGGGAAGTCCTACGAGCAGTACTTC	-	17	TRBV28	TRBD1	TRBJ2-7
CASNSRGGLTGVGGNTIYF	TGTGCCAGCAATTCTCGTGGTGGTCTGACGGGAGTTGGTGGAAACACCATATATTTT	many	19	TRBV6-5	-	TRBJ1-3
CASSFPGTGFDEQYF	TGTGCCAGCAGTTTCCCTGGGACAGGGTTCGACGAGCAGTACTTC	-	15	TRBV28	TRBD1	TRBJ2-7
CASSLVASGSTGELFF	TGCGCCAGCAGCTTGGTGGCTAGCGGGAGTACCGGGGAGCTGTTTTTT	many	16	TRBV5-1	TRBD2	TRBJ2-2
CASREQGAGFTEAFF	TGTGCCAGCAGGGAACAGGGGGCAGGTTTTACTGAAGCTTTCTTT	many	15	TRBV12-3/TRBV12-4	TRBD1	TRBJ1-1
CASSLVKQPEETQYF	TGTGCCAGCAGCTTAGTGAAACAGCCAGAAGAGACCCAGTACTTC	-	15	TRBV7-2	-	TRBJ2-5
CASSEPQGLNTEAFF	TGTGCCAGCAGTGAACCCCAGGGGCTGAACACTGAAGCTTTCTTT	many	15	TRBV6-1	-	TRBJ1-1
CSARESNQPQHF	TGCAGTGCTAGAGAGAGTAATCAGCCCCAGCATTTT	many	12	TRBV20-1	-	TRBJ1-5
CASIPSGSAGKTQYF	TGTGCCAGCATCCCTAGCGGGAGCGCCGGGAAGACCCAGTACTTC	many	15	TRBV28	TRBD2	TRBJ2-5
CASSLGGTSGSYEQYF	TGTGCCAGCAGTTTGGGGGGGACTAGCGGGAGTTACGAGCAGTACTTC	many	16	TRBV12-3/TRBV12-4	TRBD2	TRBJ2-7
CAIRDRAGDRNEQYF	TGTGCCATCCGAGACCGGGCAGGGGATCGAAACGAGCAGTACTTC	many	15	TRBV10-3	-	TRBJ2-7
CASSADQETQYF	TGTGCCAGCAGTGCGGACCAAGAGACCCAGTACTTC	many	12	TRBV6-1	-	TRBJ2-5
CASLTRDSYEQYF	TGTGCCAGCTTGACCCGGGACAGCTACGAGCAGTACTTC	many	13	TRBV28	TRBD1	TRBJ2-7
CASRVGQGWRNTEAFF	TGTGCCAGCAGGGTCGGGCAGGGATGGAGGAACACTGAAGCTTTCTTT	-	16	TRBV6-1	-	TRBJ1-1
CASSDHVTGGDNYGYTF	TGTGCCAGCAGTGATCACGTGACAGGGGGCGATAACTATGGCTACACCTTC	many	17	TRBV25-1	TRBD1	TRBJ1-2
CATSTSLTGPANYGYTF	TGTGCCACCAGCACGTCCCTAACAGGGCCAGCTAACTATGGCTACACCTTC	many	17	TRBV15	-	TRBJ1-2
CAWSVRVGEQFF	TGTGCCTGGAGTGTACGGGTTGGTGAGCAGTTCTTC	many	12	TRBV30	-	TRBJ2-1
CASSPDDGNYGYTF	TGTGCCAGCAGCCCCGATGATGGGAACTATGGCTACACCTTC	-	14	TRBV7-8	-	TRBJ1-2
CASSYSSSSEQYF	TGTGCCAGCAGTTACAGCAGTTCCTCCGAGCAGTACTTC	few	13	TRBV6-5	-	TRBJ2-7
CASSFVAGDGYTF	TGTGCCAGCAGTTTCGTGGCAGGGGATGGCTACACCTTC	many	13	TRBV28	-	TRBJ1-2
CASRGLAGGQETQYF	TGCGCCAGCAGGGGATTAGCGGGAGGACAAGAGACCCAGTACTTC	many	15	TRBV5-1	TRBD2	TRBJ2-5
CASSSRQSSYEQYF	TGTGCCAGCAGTTCCAGACAGAGCTCCTACGAGCAGTACTTC	many	14	TRBV6-5	-	TRBJ2-7
CASSLQGLKDIQYF	TGTGCCAGCAGCTTACAGGGACTGAAGGACATTCAGTACTTC	many	14	TRBV7-2	-	TRBJ2-4
CASSGRTNSPLHF	TGCGCCAGCAGTGGACGGACAAATTCACCCCTCCACTTT	many	13	TRBV5-1	-	TRBJ1-6
CASSRTPGLAQETQYF	TGCGCCAGCAGCCGCACTCCGGGACTAGCCCAAGAGACCCAGTACTTC	many	16	TRBV4-1	TRBD2	TRBJ2-5
CASSPDRGNTGELFF	TGTGCCAGCAGCCCGGACAGGGGAAACACCGGGGAGCTGTTTTTT	many	15	TRBV12-3/TRBV12-4	TRBD1	TRBJ2-2